This T cell receptor beta chain appears in the sequencing data of a study of shared clonotypes between healthy human individuals. Findings and caveats of the study: Sampling covered nothing but blood. Tissue TCR repertoires likely differ from those found in blood. The represented genetic and exposure-history diversity was limited by the small number of donors.

Notes on this clone: Its antigen remains unknown.

Researchers divided each subset's genomic DNA evenly across several immunoSEQ plates. Clones were read by immunoSEQ multiplex PCR, and TCRdb kept only the in-frame ones, dropping some. The sample has about 980,000 clones, less than 85% seen once. CD4+ cells yielded CD45RA+ naive and CD45RA-negative memory subsets. Germline assignment: CDR1 SGHNT and CDR2 YYREEE (reference sequence). The CDR3 runs to 16 residues. Trimming left V 0 bases short and J 6 bases short, with 15 bases between. The chain recombines TRBV5-4 with TRBJ2-2; either TRBD1 or TRBD2 may fit D (6 bases each). The origin of this receptor is a man aged 18 to 30 in good health. Sequenced sample: memory CD4+ T cells sorted from blood. As to subset: CD45RA-negative fraction. The CDR3 sequence: CASSLASQGRSGELFF. The CDR3 DNA reads as TGTGCCAGCAGCTTGGCCTCTCAGGGGAGGTCCGGGGAGCTGTTTTTT.